Presented here are 22 T cell receptor beta chains from one specimen sequenced in a study of blood T cell repertoires in COVID-19. Produced via immunoSEQ multiplex PCR; TCRdb's table is partial and in-frame only. Of roughly 180,000 clones in the sample, approximately 81% were seen once. Sequenced sample: PBMCs or T cells enriched from blood (not recorded which). These receptors originate from a man between 60 and 75 years old who had recovered from COVID-19.

The V gene is TRBV5-4, the J gene TRBJ1-6; 9 bases agree with TRBD1. CDR3 size: 14 residues. The germline V gene encodes CDR1 SGHNT and CDR2 YYREEE (reference sequence). The J segment lost 10 bases and the V segment lost 3 bases, leaving 5 bases of the junction unmatched. CDR3 in amino acids: CASSSDRGGSPLHF. CDR3 bases: TGTGCCAGCAGCTCGGACAGGGGCGGCTCACCCCTCCACTTT.

CDR3 nucleotide sequence: TGTGCCAGCAGTGTCCGTGGAGGGTTCTACAATGAGCAGTTCTTC. As protein: CASSVRGGFYNEQFF. V usage is TRBV25-1 and J usage is TRBJ2-1; D might be TRBD2 (6 bases). Looked up from germline, CDR1 is MGHDK and CDR2 is SYGVNS. V lost 4 bases and J lost 3, with 13 bases in between. The CDR3 has 15 amino acids.

V and J are TRBV3-1 (or the pseudogene TRBV3-2) and TRBJ2-1; D is unresolved. Germline CDR1 is LGHDT and CDR2 is YNNKEL (reference sequence). This CDR3 is 16 amino acids long. Trimming removed 4 bases at V and 0 bases at J, with 13 bases between. The CDR3 here is CASSPPPSHSYNEQFF. CDR3 coding DNA: TGTGCCAGCAGCCCCCCTCCGAGCCACTCCTACAATGAGCAGTTCTTC.

The V gene is TRBV15, the J gene TRBJ2-5; TRBD2 matches 12 bases. The CDR3 loop spans 18 amino acids. Trimming took 4 bases from V and 4 from J; bases not matched to a gene: 13. CDR1 and CDR2 from the germline V gene are LNHNV and YYDKDF (reference sequence). The chain's CDR3 is CATSKGLAGGAGGETQYF. The CDR3 region has the DNA TGTGCCACCAGCAAAGGGCTAGCGGGAGGGGCTGGAGGAGAGACCCAGTACTTC.

Only one count was recorded for this clone. The chain links TRBV9 to TRBJ1-6; no definite D call. V lost 0 bases and J lost 13, with 20 bases in between. Germline V CDR1 and CDR2: SGDLS, YYNGEE. The CDR3 contains 16 residues. The CDR3 is CASSVDGGFELFPLHF. Here the CDR3 DNA reads TGTGCCAGCAGCGTAGATGGAGGGTTTGAGCTCTTTCCCCTCCACTTT. The full variable domain, rest sourced from reference TRBV9 and TRBJ1-6, is DSGVTQTPKHLITATGQRVTLRCSPRSGDLSVYWYQQSLDQGLQFLIQYYNGEERAKGNILERFSAQQFPDLHSELNLSSLELGDSALYFCASSVDGGFELFPLHFGNGTRLTVT.

This chain connects TRBV4-1 to TRBJ1-6, with D perhaps TRBD1 (6 bases). Per the germline V gene, CDR1 is MGHRA and CDR2 is YSYEKL. Trimming took 2 bases from V and 1 from J, leaving 21 bases between them. This CDR3 contains 20 residues. As DNA, the CDR3 is TGCGCCAGCAGCCAAAGTGCGGGGGGGCTAGGAAGATCCTATAATTCACCCCTCCACTTT. Protein sequence: CASSQSAGGLGRSYNSPLHF.

The rearrangement uses TRBV6-5 and TRBJ1-5; D remains unclear. Germline CDR1 reads MNHEY; CDR2 reads SVGAGI. With 10 bases removed from V and 2 bases from J, the gap between germline ends came to 12 bases. The length of the CDR3 is 13 residues. The CDR3 sequence is CATRGVGNQPQHF. DNA of the CDR3: TGTGCCACTCGCGGGGTGGGCAATCAGCCCCAGCATTTT.

J is TRBJ2-3 and V is TRBV11-2, with D unclear. This CDR3 spans 12 amino acids. Trimming pared 5 bases from V and 2 bases from J, leaving 5 bases between. Germline-derived CDR1 and CDR2 are SGHAT and FQNNGV. The CDR3 DNA sequence: TGTGCCAGCAGCATATACACAGATACGCAGTATTTT. Translated, it gives CASSIYTDTQYF. Full variable domain (missing parts from reference TRBV11-2 and TRBJ2-3): EAGVAQSPRYKIIEKRQSVAFWCNPISGHATLYWYQQILGQGPKLLIQFQNNGVVDDSQLPKDRFSAERLKGVDSTLKIQPAKLEDSAVYLCASSIYTDTQYFGPGTRLTVL.

The gene calls are TRBV10-1 and TRBJ2-5; 8 nucleotides align to TRBD2. This CDR3 is 18 amino acids long. With V trimmed by 7 bases and J by 1 base, 17 bases remained unmatched. Germline V lookup: CDR1 WNHNN, CDR2 SYGVQD (reference sequence). The CDR3 loop is CASNHFYISGVPQETQYF. In DNA form, the CDR3 reads TGCGCCAGCAATCACTTTTATATTAGCGGGGTCCCCCAAGAGACCCAGTACTTC.

The V gene is TRBV11-2, the J gene TRBJ1-2; D not certain. Trimming stripped 5 bases from V and 0 bases from J, with 10 bases between. Germline values: CDR1 SGHAT, CDR2 FQNNGV. The CDR3 length is 14 residues. This CDR3 is CASSQALTNYGYTF. The CDR3 DNA is TGTGCCAGCAGCCAGGCACTTACTAACTATGGCTACACCTTC.

The chain couples TRBV5-4 to TRBJ2-5; possibly TRBD2 for D (6 bases). The CDR3 runs 16 residues. Germline CDR1 reads SGHNT; CDR2 reads YYREEE (reference sequence). Trimming removed 2 bases from V and 5 bases from J, with 19 bases in between. The DNA of the CDR3 is TGTGCCAGCAGCTTATCGGCGGGGCGGAGGAGGGAGACCCAGTACTTC. Residues: CASSLSAGRRRETQYF.

In this sample, this clone turned up a few times. The chain uses TRBV7-3 and TRBJ1-1; TRBD1 aligns across 9 bases. Germline V gives CDR1 SGHTA, CDR2 FQGTGA. CDR3 length: 16 amino acids. Trimming at V came to 5 bases and at J to 0 bases, leaving 7 bases not matched to a gene. In DNA, the CDR3 is TGTGCCAGCAGCATGGGGGGGACAGGGATGAACACTGAAGCTTTCTTT. Protein product: CASSMGGTGMNTEAFF.

This chain's CDR3 is CASSLRAAPYNEQFF. The CDR3 coding sequence is TGTGCCAGCAGCTTACGAGCGGCCCCTTACAATGAGCAGTTCTTC. The rearrangement joins TRBV7-2 to TRBJ2-1, with D tentatively TRBD2 (5 bases). The V and J ends lost 2 bases and 4 bases respectively, with 12 bases between them. This CDR3 region has 15 residues. The germline gives CDR1 SGHTA, CDR2 FQGNSA.

The chain combines TRBV29-1 with TRBJ1-2, with 8 nucleotides matching TRBD1. Germline lookup yields CDR1 SQVTM and CDR2 ANQGSEA. Germline trimming cut 6 bases from V and 4 bases from J; bases unmatched to any gene: 4. This CDR3 comprises 12 residues. CDR3: CSVPGQGYGYTF. The CDR3 coding sequence is TGCAGCGTCCCTGGACAGGGCTATGGCTACACCTTC.

The CDR3 spells CASSVGGGTFQEQFF. The CDR3 DNA sequence: TGTGCCAGCAGCGTGGGAGGGGGGACTTTTCAAGAGCAGTTCTTC. The genes are TRBV9 and TRBJ2-1, with TRBD2 as a possible D gene (7 bases). Germline V gives CDR1 SGDLS, CDR2 YYNGEE. The CDR3 covers 15 residues. Trimming took 2 bases from V and 10 from J, leaving 19 bases between them.

The J gene is TRBJ1-2, the V gene TRBV10-3; TRBD1 aligns across 12 bases. The V segment lost 6 bases and the J segment 6 bases; nucleotides outside the gene matches: 5. CDR3 length: 14 amino acids. Per germline, CDR1 ENHRY and CDR2 SYGVKD. This chain's CDR3 is CAISRDRGLDGYTF. Written as DNA, the CDR3 is TGTGCCATCAGCCGGGACAGGGGGCTTGATGGCTACACCTTC.

As DNA, the CDR3 is TGTGCCAGCAGCTACTTAGCGGAGCCTTGGGAGCAGTACTTC. This encodes CASSYLAEPWEQYF. The chain recombines TRBV9 with TRBJ2-7; weak D call: TRBD2 (6 bases). V was clipped by 4 bases and J by 7 bases, with 18 bases between them. Germline lookup yields CDR1 SGDLS and CDR2 YYNGEE. The CDR3 covers 14 residues.

This chain joins TRBV5-1 and TRBJ2-1; 8 nucleotides match TRBD1. With 0 bases clipped from V and 3 bases from J, the junction kept 2 bases outside the gene matches. The CDR3 contains 15 residues. Germline lookup yields CDR1 SGHRS and CDR2 YFSETQ. The chain's CDR3 is CASSLAGGDYNEQFF. CDR3 in DNA: TGCGCCAGCAGCTTGGCAGGGGGCGACTACAATGAGCAGTTCTTC.

This chain connects TRBV28 to TRBJ2-1, with D possibly matching TRBD2 (6 bases). Trimming removed 2 bases from V and 6 bases from J, with 17 bases in between. The CDR3 has 16 residues. In germline, CDR1 is MDHEN, CDR2 SYDVKM. CDR3 residues: CASSLIAEHSANEQFF. The CDR3 DNA reads TGTGCCAGCAGTTTAATAGCGGAACATTCTGCCAATGAGCAGTTCTTC.

This clone was recorded once. This sequence joins TRBV7-3 and TRBJ2-7; 8 bases are a match to TRBD1. Losses at the gene ends were 5 bases for V and 6 bases for J; bases not matched to a gene: 9. Germline CDR1 SGHTA, CDR2 FQGTGA. The CDR3 spans 14 residues. The CDR3 is CASSPTGAGGEQYF. The CDR3 DNA reads TGTGCCAGCAGCCCGACAGGGGCTGGGGGCGAGCAGTACTTC.

The chain employs TRBV7-3 and TRBJ2-2; 7 positions agree with TRBD2. The germline CDR1 and CDR2 sequences are SGHTA and FQGTGA. The V segment lost 5 bases and the J segment 4 bases; nucleotides outside the gene matches: 10. CDR3 length equals 16 residues. This CDR3 is CASSVAAGVSTGELFF. CDR3 in DNA: TGTGCCAGCAGCGTGGCTGCGGGAGTCTCCACCGGGGAGCTGTTTTTT. Looking up the rest from reference TRBV7-3 and TRBJ2-2 gives the full variable domain: GAGVSQTPSNKVTEKGKYVELRCDPISGHTALYWYRQSLGQGPEFLIYFQGTGAADDSGLPNDRFFAVRPEGSVSTLKIQRTERGDSAVYLCASSVAAGVSTGELFFGEGSRLTVL.

The genes are TRBV28 and TRBJ1-1; TRBD1 is a possible D gene (6 bases). Trimming left V 5 bases short and J 4 bases short, with 11 bases between. Germline V gene sequence: CDR1 MDHEN, CDR2 SYDVKM. The CDR3 length is 13 residues. The CDR3, as DNA: TGTGCCAGCAGTACAGGGAGGGGCACTGAAGCTTTCTTT. Translated, it gives CASSTGRGTEAFF.